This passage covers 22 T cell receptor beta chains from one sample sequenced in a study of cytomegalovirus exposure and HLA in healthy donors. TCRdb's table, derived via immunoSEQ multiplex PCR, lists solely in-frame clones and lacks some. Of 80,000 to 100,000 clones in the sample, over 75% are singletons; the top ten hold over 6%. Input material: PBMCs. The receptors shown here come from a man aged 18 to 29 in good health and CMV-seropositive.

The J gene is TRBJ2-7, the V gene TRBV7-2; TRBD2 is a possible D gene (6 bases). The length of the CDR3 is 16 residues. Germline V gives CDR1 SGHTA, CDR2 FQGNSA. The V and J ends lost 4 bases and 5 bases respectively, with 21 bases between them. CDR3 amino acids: CASSSIRLENGHEQYF. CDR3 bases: TGTGCCAGCAGCTCAATCAGACTAGAGAATGGCCACGAGCAGTACTTC.

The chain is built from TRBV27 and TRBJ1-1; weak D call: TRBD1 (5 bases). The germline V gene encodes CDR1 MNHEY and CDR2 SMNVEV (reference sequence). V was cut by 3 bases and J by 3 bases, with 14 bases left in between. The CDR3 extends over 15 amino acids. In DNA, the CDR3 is TGTGCCAGCAGTTTCCCCGACGCCAGGGACACTGAAGCTTTCTTT. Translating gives CASSFPDARDTEAFF.

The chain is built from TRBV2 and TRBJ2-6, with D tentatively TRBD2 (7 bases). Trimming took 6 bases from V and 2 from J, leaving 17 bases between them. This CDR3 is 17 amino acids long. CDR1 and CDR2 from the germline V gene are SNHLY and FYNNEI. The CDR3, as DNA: TGTGCCAGCAGCCTTTCTGGGGGGGGCGCTGGGGCCAACGTCCTGACTTTC. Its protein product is CASSLSGGGAGANVLTF.

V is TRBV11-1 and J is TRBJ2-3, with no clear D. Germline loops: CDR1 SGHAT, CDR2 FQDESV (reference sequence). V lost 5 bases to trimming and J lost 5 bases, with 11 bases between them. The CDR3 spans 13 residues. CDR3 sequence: CASSLRRRDTQYF. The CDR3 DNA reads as TGTGCCAGCAGCCTTAGAAGGAGAGATACGCAGTATTTT.

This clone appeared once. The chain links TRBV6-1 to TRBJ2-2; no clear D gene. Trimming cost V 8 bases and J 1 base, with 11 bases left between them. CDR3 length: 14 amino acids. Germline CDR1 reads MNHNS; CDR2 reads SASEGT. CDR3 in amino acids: CASLTAKNTGELFF. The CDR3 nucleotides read TGTGCCAGCTTAACAGCCAAGAACACCGGGGAGCTGTTTTTT.

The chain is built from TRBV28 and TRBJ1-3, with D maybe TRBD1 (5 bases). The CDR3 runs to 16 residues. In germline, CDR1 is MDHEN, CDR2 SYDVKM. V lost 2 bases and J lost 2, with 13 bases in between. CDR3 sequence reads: CASSLIIAGPGNTIYF. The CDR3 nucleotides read TGTGCCAGCAGTTTAATAATCGCAGGGCCTGGAAACACCATATATTTT.

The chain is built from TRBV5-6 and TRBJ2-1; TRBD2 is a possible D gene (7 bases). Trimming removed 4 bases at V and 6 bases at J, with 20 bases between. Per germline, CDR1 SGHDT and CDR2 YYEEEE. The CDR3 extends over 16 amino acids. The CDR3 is CASSLGGGQGSNEQFF. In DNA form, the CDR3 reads TGTGCCAGCAGCCTAGGGGGGGGGCAAGGGTCCAATGAGCAGTTCTTC. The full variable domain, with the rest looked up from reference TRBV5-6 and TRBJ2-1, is DAGVTQSPTHLIKTRGQQVTLRCSPKSGHDTVSWYQQALGQGPQFIFQYYEEEERQRGNFPDRFSGHQFPNYSSELNVNALLLGDSALYLCASSLGGGQGSNEQFFGPGTRLTVL.

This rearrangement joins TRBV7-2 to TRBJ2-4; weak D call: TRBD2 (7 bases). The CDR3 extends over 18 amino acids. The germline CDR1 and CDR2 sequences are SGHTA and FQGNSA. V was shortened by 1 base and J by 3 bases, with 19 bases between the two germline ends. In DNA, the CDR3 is TGTGCCAGCAGCTTAGGGGGGGGCTATGGAACGGGCAAAAACATTCAGTACTTC. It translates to CASSLGGGYGTGKNIQYF.

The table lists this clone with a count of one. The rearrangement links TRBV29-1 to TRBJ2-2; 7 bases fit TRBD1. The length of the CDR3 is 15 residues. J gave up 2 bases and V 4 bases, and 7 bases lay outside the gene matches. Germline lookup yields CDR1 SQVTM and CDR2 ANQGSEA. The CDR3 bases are TGCAGCGTTGTACACAGGGGAGCCAACACCGGGGAGCTGTTTTTT. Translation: CSVVHRGANTGELFF.

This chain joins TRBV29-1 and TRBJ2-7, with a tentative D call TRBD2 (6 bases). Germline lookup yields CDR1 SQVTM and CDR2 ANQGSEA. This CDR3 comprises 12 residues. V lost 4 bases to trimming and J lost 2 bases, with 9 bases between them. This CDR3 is CSVVGGTYEQYF. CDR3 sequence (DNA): TGCAGCGTTGTCGGGGGAACCTACGAGCAGTACTTC.

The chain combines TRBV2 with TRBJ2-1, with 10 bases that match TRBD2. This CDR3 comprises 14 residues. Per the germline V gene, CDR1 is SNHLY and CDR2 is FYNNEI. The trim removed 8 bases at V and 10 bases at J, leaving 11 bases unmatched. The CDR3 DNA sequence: TGTGCCAGCTTAGGACTAGCGGACATCGGGGAGCAGTTCTTC. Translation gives CASLGLADIGEQFF. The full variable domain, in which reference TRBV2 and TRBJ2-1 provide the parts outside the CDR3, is EPEVTQTPSHQVTQMGQEVILRCVPISNHLYFYWYRQILGQKVEFLVSFYNNEISEKSEIFDDQFSVERPDGSNFTLKIRSTKLEDSAMYFCASLGLADIGEQFFGPGTRLTVL.

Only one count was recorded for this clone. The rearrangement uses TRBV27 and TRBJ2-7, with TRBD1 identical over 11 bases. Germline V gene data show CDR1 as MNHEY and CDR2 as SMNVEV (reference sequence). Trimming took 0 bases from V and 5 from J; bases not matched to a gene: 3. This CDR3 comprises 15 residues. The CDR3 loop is CASSLSRTGGDEQYF. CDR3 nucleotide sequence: TGTGCCAGCAGTTTATCCCGGACAGGGGGCGACGAGCAGTACTTC.

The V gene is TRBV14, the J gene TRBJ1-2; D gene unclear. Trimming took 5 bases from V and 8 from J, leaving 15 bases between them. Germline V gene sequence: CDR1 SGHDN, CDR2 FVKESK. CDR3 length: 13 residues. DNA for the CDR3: TGTGCCAGCAGCACGGGAGTGGCGAGCGGCTACACCTTC. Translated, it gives CASSTGVASGYTF.

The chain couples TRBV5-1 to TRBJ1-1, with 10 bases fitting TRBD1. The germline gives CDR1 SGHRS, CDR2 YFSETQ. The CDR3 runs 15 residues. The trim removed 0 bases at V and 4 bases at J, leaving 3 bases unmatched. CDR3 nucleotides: TGCGCCAGCAGCTTGGGACAGGGGGCGCGCACTGAAGCTTTCTTT. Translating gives CASSLGQGARTEAFF.

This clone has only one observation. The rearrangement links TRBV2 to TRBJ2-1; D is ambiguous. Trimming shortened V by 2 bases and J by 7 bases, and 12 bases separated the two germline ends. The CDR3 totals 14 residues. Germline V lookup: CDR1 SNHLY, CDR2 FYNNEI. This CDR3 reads CASSEHVTSNEQFF. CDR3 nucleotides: TGTGCCAGCAGTGAACATGTAACTTCTAATGAGCAGTTCTTC.

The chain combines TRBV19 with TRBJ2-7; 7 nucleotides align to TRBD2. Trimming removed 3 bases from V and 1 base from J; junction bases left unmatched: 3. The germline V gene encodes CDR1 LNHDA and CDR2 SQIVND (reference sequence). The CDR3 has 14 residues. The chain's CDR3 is CASSIQRGSYEQYF. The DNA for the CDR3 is TGTGCCAGTAGTATCCAGCGGGGATCCTACGAGCAGTACTTC.

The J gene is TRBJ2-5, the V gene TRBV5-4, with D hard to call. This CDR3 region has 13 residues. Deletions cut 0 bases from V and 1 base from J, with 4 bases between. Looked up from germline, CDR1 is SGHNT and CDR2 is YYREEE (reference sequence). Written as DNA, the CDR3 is TGTGCCAGCAGCTTGGACATCCAAGAGACCCAGTACTTC. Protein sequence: CASSLDIQETQYF.

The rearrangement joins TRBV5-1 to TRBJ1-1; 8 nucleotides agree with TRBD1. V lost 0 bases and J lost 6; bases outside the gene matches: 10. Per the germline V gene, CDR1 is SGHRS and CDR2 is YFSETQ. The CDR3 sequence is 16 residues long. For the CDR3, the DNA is TGCGCCAGCAGCTTGGCTCAGGGGGCGAAGTTTTCTGAAGCTTTCTTT. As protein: CASSLAQGAKFSEAFF.

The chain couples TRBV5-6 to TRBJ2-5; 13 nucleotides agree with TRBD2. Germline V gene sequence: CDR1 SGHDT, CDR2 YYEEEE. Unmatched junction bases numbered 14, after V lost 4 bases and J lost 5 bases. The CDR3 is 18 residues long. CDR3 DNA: TGTGCCAGCAGCCGTGGACTAGCGGGAGATTTGGGCCGTGAGACCCAGTACTTC. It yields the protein CASSRGLAGDLGRETQYF.

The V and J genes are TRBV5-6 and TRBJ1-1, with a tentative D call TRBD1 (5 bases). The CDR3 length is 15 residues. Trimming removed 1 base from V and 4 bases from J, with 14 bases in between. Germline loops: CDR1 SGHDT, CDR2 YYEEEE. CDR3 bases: TGTGCCAGCAGCTTGCTCGGCAGGGAATCCACTGAAGCTTTCTTT. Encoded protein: CASSLLGRESTEAFF.

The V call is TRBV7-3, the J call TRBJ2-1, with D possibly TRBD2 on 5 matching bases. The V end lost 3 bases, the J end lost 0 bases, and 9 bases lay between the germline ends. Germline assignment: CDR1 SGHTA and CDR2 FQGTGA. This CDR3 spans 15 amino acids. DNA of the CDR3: TGTGCCAGCAGCTTCGGGCTAGCCTCCTACAATGAGCAGTTCTTC. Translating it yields CASSFGLASYNEQFF.

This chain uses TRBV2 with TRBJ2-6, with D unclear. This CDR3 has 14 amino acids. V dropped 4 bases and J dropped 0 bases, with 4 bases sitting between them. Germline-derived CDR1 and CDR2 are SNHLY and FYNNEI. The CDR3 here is CASSALSGANVLTF. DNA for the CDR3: TGTGCCAGCAGTGCACTCTCTGGGGCCAACGTCCTGACTTTC. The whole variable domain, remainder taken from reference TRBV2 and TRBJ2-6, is EPEVTQTPSHQVTQMGQEVILRCVPISNHLYFYWYRQILGQKVEFLVSFYNNEISEKSEIFDDQFSVERPDGSNFTLKIRSTKLEDSAMYFCASSALSGANVLTFGAGSRLTVL.